This TCR beta chain appears in the sequencing data of a study of Graves' ophthalmopathy and Graves' hyperthyroidism. Study at large: Stable hyperthyroidism denotes an absence of ophthalmopathy throughout 18 months of follow-up.

Study-wide points: Sensitivity of approximately 66% and specificity of less than 85% were achieved by the model that predicted ophthalmopathy progression.

In this sample, this clonotype turned up many times. Its antigen is not identified. RNA served as the template for amplifying TCR beta CDR3 regions. Scientists carried out first-round RT-PCR using HTBI primers and then a second-round multiplex PCR. TCRdb itself ran the multiplex PCR reads through MiXCR, one entry per CDR3 protein. The sample records roughly 600,000 distinct CDR3 sequences, under 45% being singletons. Germline trimming cut 6 bases from V and 1 base from J; bases unmatched to any gene: 2. The CDR3 runs to 13 residues. Diagnoses were established from clinical symptoms, serum thyroxine, TRAb, thyroid ultrasound and orbital computed tomography.

The chain recombines TRBV12-3 or TRBV12-4 with TRBJ2-7; the match to TRBD1 covers 8 bases. The TCR originated in an adult man with Graves' hyperthyroidism. The sample taken for sequencing was peripheral blood or thyroid tissue (not recorded which). CDR3 residues: CASRGTGSYEQYF. CDR3 in DNA: TGTGCCAGCAGAGGGACAGGTTCCTACGAGCAGTACTTC.